This T cell receptor (beta chain) was obtained from a study of blood T cells in healthy people across ages. It was with a sample-barcoded 5' primer and a J-beta primer mix that a second PCR of about 7 to 12 cycles was run. TCRdb analysed the 5' RACE reads with MiXCR anew, one entry per CDR3 protein. The table lists 850,000 to 1,300,000 distinct CDR3 sequences, more than 40% of them singletons, with approximately 17% in the top ten. Trimming pared 0 bases from V and 5 bases from J, leaving 20 bases between. Germline V gene data show CDR1 as LGHNA and CDR2 as YNFKEQ. There are 17 residues in the CDR3. In regard to this clonotype: A much larger clone lies one base from this, so it may be a read error.

The specimen sequenced was blood. This clonotype was sampled from a woman aged 60-75 years in good health. The chain has TRBV4-2 and TRBJ2-7; D might be TRBD2 (6 bases). Written as DNA, the CDR3 is TGTGCCAGCAGCCAAGAGTTGGGCGGGCTAGCGCCTGACGAGCAGTACTTC. Its translation is CASSQELGGLAPDEQYF.